The 30 T cell receptor beta chains below were found in one sample sequenced in a study of regulatory T cells in long-lasting Graves disease. HTBI primers from iRepertoire and Arm-PCR of CDR3 regions yielded the TCR beta libraries. A single record per CDR3 protein comes from TCRdb applying MiXCR to the multiplex PCR reads. Seen here are roughly 380,000 distinct CDR3 sequences, 16% observed once, and the top ten hold less than 35%. Time point meaning: newly diagnosed GD, antithyroid drugs for less than 3 months. Generation of the TCR library employed RNA extracted from PBMCs. These sequences were also reported in another study, on T cells in Graves' hyperthyroidism and ophthalmopathy.

Here the sequenced sample was peripheral blood mononuclear cells (PBMCs), taken at new diagnosis, from a patient treated with antithyroid drugs. The receptors here all came from a man aged 35 to 55 with Graves disease.

This clonotype has at least ten counts. This chain uses TRBV5-1 with TRBJ2-3; D is unresolved. From germline, CDR1 is SGHRS and CDR2 YFSETQ. The CDR3 has 13 residues. V dropped 4 bases and J dropped 0 bases, with 6 bases sitting between them. The DNA for the CDR3 is TGCGCCAGCAGCGCCGACAGCACAGATACGCAGTATTTT. Its translation is CASSADSTDTQYF.

The V call is TRBV12-3 or TRBV12-4, the J call TRBJ1-1; D call uncertain. CDR3 size: 15 residues. Trimming removed 5 bases from V and 1 base from J, with 14 bases in between. CDR3 protein: CASSPQWAPNTEAFF. CDR3 sequence (DNA): TGTGCCAGCAGTCCTCAATGGGCTCCGAACACTGAAGCTTTCTTT.

This clonotype was detected a few times. The chain is built from TRBV19 and TRBJ1-1; 7 nucleotides line up with TRBD1. Per the germline V gene, CDR1 is LNHDA and CDR2 is SQIVND (reference sequence). The CDR3 spans 14 residues. J gave up 5 bases and V 5 bases, and 8 bases lay outside the gene matches. CDR3 amino acids: CASSVPGQRTEAFF. The CDR3, as DNA: TGTGCCAGTAGTGTACCGGGACAGAGGACTGAAGCTTTCTTT. Supplemented by reference TRBV19 and TRBJ1-1, the full variable domain reads DGGITQSPKYLFRKEGQNVTLSCEQNLNHDAMYWYRQDPGQGLRLIYYSQIVNDFQKGDIAEGYSVSREKKESFPLTVTSAQKNPTAFYLCASSVPGQRTEAFFGQGTRLTVV.

This clonotype has at least ten counts. The genes are TRBV3-1 and TRBJ2-3, with D unclear. V lost 1 base and J lost 1, with 21 bases in between. Germline CDR1 reads LGHDT; CDR2 reads YNNKEL (reference sequence). The CDR3 runs 19 residues. CDR3 DNA sequence: TGTGCCAGCAGCCAAGGGTTGCGGCTTAGAGATTGGGGCACAGATACGCAGTATTTT. This translates into CASSQGLRLRDWGTDTQYF.

In its sample, this clonotype was seen many times. The chain combines TRBV9 with TRBJ2-7, with 7 positions matching TRBD1. Losses at the gene ends were 0 bases for V and 4 bases for J; bases not matched to a gene: 7. The CDR3 loop spans 15 amino acids. Germline V gene lookup returns CDR1 SGDLS and CDR2 YYNGEE. The CDR3 DNA reads as TGTGCCAGCAGCGTAGCCCCAACAGGGGCGTACGAGCAGTACTTC. Amino acids: CASSVAPTGAYEQYF.

This clonotype was detected ten times or more. The chain is built from TRBV12-3 or TRBV12-4 and TRBJ1-4, with TRBD1 as a possible D gene (5 bases). The V gene lost 7 bases and the J gene lost 7 bases, with 19 bases spanning the gap. The CDR3 is 15 amino acids. The CDR3 reads CASTHSRIQGEKLFF. DNA of the CDR3: TGTGCCAGCACCCATTCCAGGATTCAGGGTGAAAAACTGTTTTTT.

This clonotype was observed a handful of times. The chain recombines TRBV20-1 with TRBJ2-5; TRBD1 or TRBD2 may be the D gene (6 bases each). V gave up 3 bases and J gave up 2 bases, with 13 bases separating them. CDR1 and CDR2 (germline): DFQATT, SNEGSKA (reference sequence). This CDR3 spans 14 amino acids. CDR3 bases: TGCAGTGCTAGGGGGGGCGGTGCTCAAGAGACCCAGTACTTC. Its translation: CSARGGGAQETQYF.

This clonotype was counted ten times or more. The rearrangement uses TRBV13 and TRBJ2-3, with TRBD2 matching over 9 bases. Germline V gene data show CDR1 as PRHDT and CDR2 as FYEKMQ (reference sequence). V gave up 4 bases and J gave up 4 bases; unmatched junction bases: 12. The CDR3 contains 17 residues. CDR3 bases: TGTGCCAGCAGCTCCCTTAGAGGGGTAGCGGGAGCAGATACGCAGTATTTT. Protein: CASSSLRGVAGADTQYF. The variable domain in full, completed from reference TRBV13 and TRBJ2-3, reads AAGVIQSPRHLIKEKRETATLKCYPIPRHDTVYWYQQGPGQDPQFLISFYEKMQSDKGSIPDRFSAQQFSDYHSELNMSSLELGDSALYFCASSSLRGVAGADTQYFGPGTRLTVL.

This clonotype was counted ten times or more. The chain is built from TRBV27 and TRBJ2-7; 8 bases agree with TRBD1. J gave up 6 bases and V 6 bases, and 7 bases lay outside the gene matches. The CDR3 loop spans 13 amino acids. Germline V gene data show CDR1 as MNHEY and CDR2 as SMNVEV (reference sequence). CDR3 in amino acids: CASRPSGGGEQYF. DNA for the CDR3: TGTGCCAGCAGGCCTTCAGGGGGCGGCGAGCAGTACTTC.

This clonotype was seen many times. The chain couples TRBV6-2 or TRBV6-3 to TRBJ2-5, with D perhaps TRBD1 (6 bases). CDR3 length: 13 residues. V lost 4 bases and J 5 bases, leaving 11 bases between the germline ends. Germline values: CDR1 MNHEY, CDR2 SVGEGT. The CDR3 loop is CASSSRQAETQYF. CDR3 nucleotides: TGTGCCAGCAGTTCGAGACAGGCGGAGACCCAGTACTTC.

The genes are TRBV6-1 and TRBJ2-7; TRBD1 matches 9 bases. The CDR3 consists of 15 residues. V was pared by 6 bases and J by 5 bases, with 11 bases of the junction left unmatched. Germline-derived CDR1 and CDR2 are MNHNS and SASEGT. The CDR3 loop is CASSREGTGTNEQYF. As DNA, the CDR3 is TGTGCCAGCAGCCGCGAGGGGACAGGGACGAACGAGCAGTACTTC.

This clonotype was found many times. This sequence joins TRBV6-2 or TRBV6-3 and TRBJ2-7; tentative D call: TRBD1 (5 bases). The CDR3 is 15 amino acids. Germline V lookup: CDR1 MNHEY, CDR2 SVGEGT. V lost 0 bases, J lost 4 bases, and 13 bases lay in between. In DNA form, the CDR3 reads TGTGCCAGCAGTTACTCGACAGCCCTTTCTTACGAGCAGTACTTC. Its protein is CASSYSTALSYEQYF.

This clonotype was counted at least ten times. The V gene is TRBV11-3, the J gene TRBJ2-5; D is perhaps TRBD1 or TRBD2 (6 bases each). The CDR3 has 15 residues. Germline CDR1 and CDR2: SGHNT and YENEEA. V lost 5 bases and J 5 bases, leaving 18 bases between the germline ends. As DNA, the CDR3 is TGTGCCAGCAGCGTGGGGGGCCTAATAGGCGAGACCCAGTACTTC. Protein sequence: CASSVGGLIGETQYF.

Only a few counts were recorded for this clonotype. The V and J genes are TRBV9 and TRBJ2-5; TRBD2 matches 8 bases. Looked up from germline, CDR1 is SGDLS and CDR2 is YYNGEE. This CDR3 spans 14 amino acids. The ends lost 0 bases at V and 2 bases at J; junction bases unmatched: 0. In DNA, the CDR3 is TGTGCCAGCAGCGTAGGACTAGCGCAAGAGACCCAGTACTTC. Translating it yields CASSVGLAQETQYF.

This chain joins TRBV3-1 and TRBJ2-2; D perhaps matches TRBD1 (6 bases). The germline V and J ends were trimmed by 3 bases and 1 base, with 12 bases remaining between them. This CDR3 is 16 amino acids long. The germline gives CDR1 LGHDT, CDR2 YNNKEL (reference sequence). The CDR3 DNA reads TGTGCCAGCAGCCACTACAGGGATTTGAACACCGGGGAGCTGTTTTTT. This gives the protein CASSHYRDLNTGELFF.

This clonotype came up many times. The gene calls are TRBV3-1 and TRBJ2-5, with TRBD1 matching 9 bases. CDR3 length equals 14 residues. Germline V lookup: CDR1 LGHDT, CDR2 YNNKEL (reference sequence). With 4 bases clipped from V and 5 bases from J, the junction kept 5 bases outside the gene matches. The CDR3, as DNA: TGTGCCAGCAGCCCAGGGGACAGGGAGGAGACCCAGTACTTC. This translates into CASSPGDREETQYF.

This clonotype has a count of ten or more. The V call is TRBV28, the J call TRBJ2-4; the D is unclear. Germline CDR1 MDHEN, CDR2 SYDVKM. This CDR3 comprises 11 residues. V lost 4 bases and J 13 bases, leaving 11 bases between the germline ends. CDR3 in DNA: TGTGCCAGCAGTTCCTGGCAGGTGCAGTACTTC. As protein: CASSSWQVQYF.

On this clonotype: The junction departs from the called germline gene at one end, perhaps through a read error. This chain connects TRBV4-3 to TRBJ2-7, with D perhaps matching TRBD1 (5 bases). Germline V CDR1 and CDR2: LGHNA, YSLEER. The CDR3 spans 17 residues. The CDR3 DNA is TGCGCCAGCAGCCCCGCGTCTAGGGGCCCCCAGGCCTACAAGCAGTACTTC. This codes for CASSPASRGPQAYKQYF.

This clonotype was seen at least ten times. CDR3 in DNA: TGTGCCAGCAGTTTCCGGACCTTCACCTACGAGCAGTACTTC. Amino acids: CASSFRTFTYEQYF. The chain has TRBV28 and TRBJ2-7; D not certain. The germline V and J ends were trimmed by 3 bases and 2 bases, with 11 bases remaining between them. CDR3 size: 14 residues. The germline V gene encodes CDR1 MDHEN and CDR2 SYDVKM.

There are many counts of this clonotype. The V call is TRBV28, the J call TRBJ1-4; 8 bases match TRBD1. The CDR3 consists of 16 residues. Germline values: CDR1 MDHEN, CDR2 SYDVKM. The V segment lost 2 bases and the J segment 4 bases; nucleotides outside the gene matches: 6. The CDR3 spells CASSLRGQGSNEKLFF. The CDR3 bases are TGTGCCAGCAGTTTACGCGGACAGGGAAGTAATGAAAAACTGTTTTTT.

This clonotype appeared a single time. This is likely an artifact of a read error, given a far larger clone one base away. The chain couples TRBV6-2 or TRBV6-3 to TRBJ1-1, with D perhaps matching TRBD1 (5 bases). The germline CDR1 and CDR2 sequences are MNHEY and SVGEGT. The CDR3 extends over 15 amino acids. For the CDR3, the DNA is TGTGCCACCAGCACATCCCGGGACGGAAACACTAAAGCTTTCTTT. Protein: CATSTSRDGNTKAFF.

There are many counts of this clonotype. The chain recombines TRBV10-3 with TRBJ2-5; 8 bases are shared with TRBD1. V lost 3 bases, J lost 6 bases, and 12 bases stayed unmatched. The CDR3 is made up of 16 amino acids. The germline V gene encodes CDR1 ENHRY and CDR2 SYGVKD. The CDR3 sequence is CAISEGSTGVRKTQYF. The CDR3 DNA reads TGTGCCATCAGTGAAGGGTCGACAGGGGTGAGAAAGACCCAGTACTTC.

The rearrangement uses TRBV5-1 and TRBJ1-6; no clear D. Germline V gene lookup returns CDR1 SGHRS and CDR2 YFSETQ. The CDR3 loop spans 15 amino acids. Trimming took 5 bases from V and 8 from J, leaving 17 bases between them. Here the CDR3 reads CASSPQIFRDSPLHF. In DNA form, the CDR3 reads TGCGCCAGCAGTCCACAAATTTTTCGGGATTCACCCCTCCACTTT.

This clonotype was observed a few times. One end of the junction is discordant with germline, which a read error may explain. The chain links TRBV28 to TRBJ2-7, with D uncertain. This CDR3 is built from 13 residues. CDR1 MDHEN and CDR2 SYDVKM come from the germline V gene. The CDR3 reads CVSSPTYFYEQYF. DNA of the CDR3: TGTGTCAGCAGTCCCACATACTTCTACGAGCAGTACTTC.

In this sample, this clonotype turned up many times. The rearrangement uses TRBV28 and TRBJ2-7, with 7 bases matching TRBD2. This CDR3 is 14 amino acids long. With V trimmed by 5 bases and J by 4 bases, 8 bases remained unmatched. The germline CDR1 and CDR2 sequences are MDHEN and SYDVKM. CDR3 bases: TGTGCCAGCAGTCCGCGCCTAGCGGCATACGAGCAGTACTTC. Protein sequence: CASSPRLAAYEQYF. The entire variable domain, with the rest obtained from reference TRBV28 and TRBJ2-7, is as follows: DVKVTQSSRYLVKRTGEKVFLECVQDMDHENMFWYRQDPGLGLRLIYFSYDVKMKEKGDIPEGYSVSREKKERFSLILESASTNQTSMYLCASSPRLAAYEQYFGPGTRLTVT.

At least ten counts were recorded for this clonotype. The gene calls are TRBV20-1 and TRBJ2-3; D not resolved. The V gene lost 6 bases and the J gene lost 4 bases, with 11 bases spanning the gap. Germline-derived CDR1 and CDR2 are DFQATT and SNEGSKA (reference sequence). This CDR3 is built from 12 residues. CDR3 DNA: TGCAGTGCGCCCCGGAGTGCAGATACGCAGTATTTT. Residues: CSAPRSADTQYF.

This clonotype was seen at least ten times. The genes are TRBV4-3 and TRBJ1-1; no firm D call. V lost 3 bases, J lost 1 base, and 9 bases lay in between. This CDR3 is 14 amino acids long. Per the germline V gene, CDR1 is LGHNA and CDR2 is YSLEER. The CDR3 sequence is CASSQAMRNTEAFF. CDR3 DNA sequence: TGCGCCAGCAGCCAGGCAATGAGGAACACTGAAGCTTTCTTT.

This clonotype was seen a few times. J is TRBJ2-1 and V is TRBV5-1; D perhaps matches TRBD2 (6 bases). The CDR3 runs 15 residues. Trimming took 6 bases from V and 4 from J, leaving 17 bases between them. Germline V lookup: CDR1 SGHRS, CDR2 YFSETQ. The CDR3 region is CASNIGAAGYNEQFF. CDR3 DNA: TGCGCCAGCAATATAGGGGCCGCGGGGTACAATGAGCAGTTCTTC.

About this clonotype: It differs at one base from a far larger clone, so likely a read error. V gene TRBV28 combines with J gene TRBJ2-7, with 9 bases that match TRBD1. Germline assignment: CDR1 MDHEN and CDR2 SYDVKM. The CDR3 runs to 15 residues. V shed 6 bases and J 7 bases; nucleotides not matched to a gene: 13. As DNA, the CDR3 is TGTGCCAGCAGGGGCCGGGACAGGGTGAACAATGAGCAGTACTTC. It is translated as CASRGRDRVNNEQYF.

The CDR3 is CASSQIQGSADEQYF. The CDR3 DNA reads TGTGCCAGCAGCCAAATACAGGGATCCGCGGACGAGCAGTACTTC. The chain uses TRBV14 and TRBJ2-7; D is possibly TRBD1 (6 bases). Per the germline V gene, CDR1 is SGHDN and CDR2 is FVKESK. The V gene lost 2 bases and the J gene lost 5 bases, with 16 bases spanning the gap. The CDR3 covers 15 residues.